This T cell receptor beta chain came from a study of T cell responses to AZD1222 COVID-19 vaccine. This CDR3 contains 14 residues. Germline V gene lookup returns CDR1 MNHNS and CDR2 SASEGT. V shed 3 bases, J shed 4 bases, and the junction held 3 bases outside the gene matches. Profiled with immunoSEQ multiplex PCR; TCRdb holds only in-frame clones, not every one. Here the sample spans fewer than 30,000 clones, more than 85% being singletons. This sequence joins TRBV6-1 and TRBJ1-5; 7 nucleotides line up with TRBD1. The clonotype comes from an adult who received the AZD1222 COVID-19 vaccine. The material was peripheral blood, obtained 28 days after the second AZD1222 dose. The CDR3 sequence: CASSEGTVNQPQHF. CDR3 bases: TGTGCCAGCAGTGAGGGGACAGTTAATCAGCCCCAGCATTTT.